This T cell receptor (beta chain) was captured by sequencing in a study of CD8 T cells in ankylosing spondylitis. Study-level results: Peripheral blood samples showed relatively rare disease-linked clones, and these clones were CD8+. A motif in TCR beta, a set of roughly eight highly homologous variants, appeared characteristic of ankylosing spondylitis blood. Past studies reported some motif variants in reactive arthritis synovial fluid and blood.

About this clonotype: The antigen remains undetermined.

With molecular barcodes, quantitative 5'-RACE was used to make the TCR beta libraries. TCRdb called the 5' RACE reads again in MiXCR, with one record for every CDR3 protein. Of fewer than 250,000 distinct CDR3 sequences in the sample, roughly 25% were seen once. This clonotype was obtained from a male donor with ankylosing spondylitis or in good health (not recorded which). Sequenced material: blood, either unsorted or a sorted T cell fraction (not recorded which).

The CDR3 region is CSAQKQGGNQPQHF. CDR3 bases: TGCAGTGCTCAGAAACAGGGTGGGAATCAGCCCCAGCATTTT. V gene TRBV20-1 combines with J gene TRBJ1-5, with a possible D match to TRBD1 (6 bases). Trimming left V 5 bases short and J 4 bases short, with 15 bases between. This CDR3 region has 14 residues. The germline V gene encodes CDR1 DFQATT and CDR2 SNEGSKA (reference sequence).